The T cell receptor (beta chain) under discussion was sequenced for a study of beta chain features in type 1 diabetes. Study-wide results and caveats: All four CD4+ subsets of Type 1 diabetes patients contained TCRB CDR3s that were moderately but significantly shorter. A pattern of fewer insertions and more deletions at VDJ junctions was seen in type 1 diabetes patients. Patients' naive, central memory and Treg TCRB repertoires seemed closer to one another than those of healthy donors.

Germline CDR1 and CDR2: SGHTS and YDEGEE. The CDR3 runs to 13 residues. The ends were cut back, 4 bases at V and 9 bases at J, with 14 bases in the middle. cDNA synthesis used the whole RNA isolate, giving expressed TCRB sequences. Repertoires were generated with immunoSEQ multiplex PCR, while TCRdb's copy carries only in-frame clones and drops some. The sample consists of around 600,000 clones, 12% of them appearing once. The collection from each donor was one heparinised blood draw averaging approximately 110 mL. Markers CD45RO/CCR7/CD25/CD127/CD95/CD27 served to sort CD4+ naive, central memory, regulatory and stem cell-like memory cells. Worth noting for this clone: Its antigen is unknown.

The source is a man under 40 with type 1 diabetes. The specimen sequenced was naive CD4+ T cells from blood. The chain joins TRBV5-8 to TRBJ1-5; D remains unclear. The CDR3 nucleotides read TGTGCCAGCAGCCCGGACGGGGTTAGGCCCCAGCATTTT. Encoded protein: CASSPDGVRPQHF. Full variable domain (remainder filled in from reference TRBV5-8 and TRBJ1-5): EAGVTQSPTHLIKTRGQQATLRCSPISGHTSVYWYQQALGLGLQFLLWYDEGEERNRGNFPPRFSGRQFPNYSSELNVNALELEDSALYLCASSPDGVRPQHFGDGTRLSIL.